The 9 T cell receptor beta chains presented below share a single source sample, sequenced in a study of control samples from healthy donors and cancer patients. The protocol was immunoSEQ multiplex PCR, while the TCRdb copy is restricted to in-frame clones and leaves out a portion. The profile shows under 150,000 clones, roughly 93% of them singletons. Sequencing input: blood. These receptors came from a man aged 25 to 40 in good health.

V usage is TRBV12-3 or TRBV12-4 and J usage is TRBJ1-2; D is unresolved. CDR3 length: 13 amino acids. V lost 6 bases to trimming and J lost 4 bases, with 12 bases between them. The CDR3 sequence is CASRLGSTYGYTF. DNA of the CDR3: TGTGCCAGCAGGCTGGGATCGACCTATGGCTACACCTTC.

The V call is TRBV9, the J call TRBJ1-3; D possibly corresponds to TRBD1 (6 bases). Trimming removed 7 bases from V and 0 bases from J, with 17 bases in between. Germline V CDR1 and CDR2: SGDLS, YYNGEE. This CDR3 has 16 residues. The CDR3 loop is CASRGRRGDSGNTIYF. The DNA of the CDR3 is TGTGCCAGCCGGGGGCGGCGGGGGGACTCTGGAAACACCATATATTTT.

This clone was seen only once. The V gene is TRBV6-5, the J gene TRBJ1-1; no clear D gene. This CDR3 has 15 residues. CDR1 is MNHEY and CDR2 is SVGAGI in the germline V gene. V shed 5 bases and J shed 1 base, with 14 bases lying between them. The CDR3, as DNA: TGTGCCAGCAGTCGCACCGCTGGGGAGAACACTGAAGCTTTCTTT. It encodes CASSRTAGENTEAFF.

In its sample, this clone was seen once. This chain uses TRBV9 with TRBJ2-7, with 7 bases that match TRBD2. Germline trimming cut 3 bases from V and 2 bases from J; bases unmatched to any gene: 5. The CDR3 length is 14 residues. Germline V CDR1 and CDR2: SGDLS, YYNGEE. The CDR3 protein is CASSAASGPYEQYF. The CDR3 region has the DNA TGTGCCAGCAGCGCAGCTAGCGGTCCCTACGAGCAGTACTTC.

This chain joins TRBV28 and TRBJ1-4; D remains unclear. This CDR3 has 13 amino acids. Germline-derived CDR1 and CDR2 are MDHEN and SYDVKM. CDR3: CGVSSQPTEKLFF. The CDR3 DNA sequence: TGTGGCGTGAGTTCGCAGCCTACTGAAAAACTGTTTTTT.

The chain combines TRBV3-1 (or the pseudogene TRBV3-2) with TRBJ1-1, with no clear D. Trimming cost V 2 bases and J 3 bases, with 10 bases left between them. There are 14 residues in the CDR3. Germline CDR1 is LGHDT and CDR2 is YNNKEL (reference sequence). DNA of the CDR3: TGTGCCAGCAGCCAAAGGACCTACTACACTGAAGCTTTCTTT. Protein: CASSQRTYYTEAFF.

The chain carries TRBV24-1 and TRBJ2-1, with 12 bases fitting TRBD1. The CDR3 consists of 17 residues. Germline lookup yields CDR1 KGHDR and CDR2 SFDVKD. The junction had 7 bases not matched to a gene; V was cut back by 7 bases and J by 1 base. The CDR3 sequence: CATRGTGGAGSYNEQFF. DNA for the CDR3: TGTGCCACCAGGGGGACAGGGGGCGCAGGGTCCTACAATGAGCAGTTCTTC.

The chain has TRBV5-6 and TRBJ2-5, with TRBD2 as a possible D gene (5 bases). The CDR3 totals 13 residues. Germline lookup yields CDR1 SGHDT and CDR2 YYEEEE. V lost 6 bases and J lost 6, with 15 bases in between. CDR3 protein: CASTTPGEQTQYF. CDR3 nucleotide sequence: TGTGCCAGCACCACGCCCGGGGAACAGACCCAGTACTTC.

The gene calls are TRBV6-6 and TRBJ1-2; D uncertain. V was pared by 6 bases and J by 3 bases, with 20 bases between. CDR1 and CDR2 (germline): MNHNY, SVGAGI (reference sequence). This CDR3 is 16 amino acids long. The CDR3 sequence: CASSHKNLLMDYGYTF. The CDR3 nucleotides are TGTGCCAGCAGCCATAAAAACCTCCTGATGGACTATGGCTACACCTTC.